The T cell receptor beta chain described here comes from a study of cytomegalovirus exposure and HLA in healthy donors. The study, taken as a whole, reports: TCR beta sequences reportedly predicted most subjects' HLA-A and HLA-B alleles accurately. According to reports, the classifier identified cytomegalovirus status with high specificity and sensitivity.

Primers included in the PCR were 60 Vbeta and 13 Jbeta primers. TCRdb's table, derived via immunoSEQ multiplex PCR, lists solely in-frame clones and lacks some. The sample holds roughly 140,000 clones, roughly a tenth seen once. A remark on this clone: Its target is not known.

The germline V and J ends were trimmed by 2 bases and 5 bases, with 13 bases remaining between them. CDR3 size: 14 residues. The germline V gene encodes CDR1 GTSNPN and CDR2 SVGIG (reference sequence). Sequencing was performed on PBMCs. The rearrangement uses TRBV30 and TRBJ1-5; D is uncertain. This sequence was found in a male donor in good health and CMV-seronegative. CDR3 bases: TGTGCCTGGAGTACCGGGGTCTCTGATCAGCCCCAGCATTTT. Protein product: CAWSTGVSDQPQHF.